This T cell receptor beta chain was observed in a study of beta chain features in type 1 diabetes. Notes on the study in general: Patients and controls would share equally any PCR tilt toward shorter templates. Significant though moderate, a shortening of TCRB CDR3s appeared in all four CD4+ subsets of Type 1 diabetes patients. Naive, central memory and Treg TCRB repertoires appeared more alike in patients than in healthy donors. VDJ junctions from patients with type 1 diabetes contained fewer insertions and more deletions.

The CDR3 totals 15 residues. Germline-derived CDR1 and CDR2 are SGHVS and FNYEAQ. V dropped 3 bases and J dropped 3 bases, with 13 bases sitting between them. As every portion of the isolated RNA was reverse transcribed, the sequencing read expressed TCRB transcripts. TCRdb's table, derived via immunoSEQ multiplex PCR, lists solely in-frame clones and lacks some. In the table there are 640,000 or so clones, about an eighth of which are singletons. The table lists this clone with a few counts. What it recognizes is unknown. Every donor had blood drawn once into heparin, about 116 mL on average. The sequencing sample was made of naive CD4+ T cells from blood. This TCR was sampled from a man younger than 30 with type 1 diabetes. The V gene is TRBV7-6, the J gene TRBJ2-3, with D perhaps TRBD1 or TRBD2 (5 bases each). CDR3 DNA sequence: TGTGCCAGCAGCTTCATAAACGGGGCTACAGATACGCAGTATTTT. It codes for CASSFINGATDTQYF.